The clone carrying this T cell receptor (beta chain) showed up just once. This study enrolled people aged about 18 to 100 from roughly 22 US geographic areas. The study assigned cohorts using participant-reported clinical history. V was cut by 10 bases and J by 5 bases, with 20 bases left in between. This CDR3 contains 14 residues. Per germline, CDR1 MDHEN and CDR2 SYDVKM. The data were obtained in a study of blood T cell repertoires in COVID-19. Study context: T cells, B-cell-depleted T cells, or PBMCs supplied cDNA or gDNA.

Method: immunoSEQ multiplex PCR; TCRdb's copy keeps in-frame clones and lacks some. The repertoire holds 250,000 to 350,000 clones, with around 90% as singletons. The sequence was collected from a woman aged 25 to 39 who had recovered from COVID-19. This chain joins TRBV28 and TRBJ1-1; D gene ambiguous. Sequenced: PBMCs or T cells enriched from blood (not recorded which). The CDR3: CATLLRVPKTEAFF. CDR3 DNA: TGTGCCACTCTCCTCCGGGTCCCGAAGACTGAAGCTTTCTTT.